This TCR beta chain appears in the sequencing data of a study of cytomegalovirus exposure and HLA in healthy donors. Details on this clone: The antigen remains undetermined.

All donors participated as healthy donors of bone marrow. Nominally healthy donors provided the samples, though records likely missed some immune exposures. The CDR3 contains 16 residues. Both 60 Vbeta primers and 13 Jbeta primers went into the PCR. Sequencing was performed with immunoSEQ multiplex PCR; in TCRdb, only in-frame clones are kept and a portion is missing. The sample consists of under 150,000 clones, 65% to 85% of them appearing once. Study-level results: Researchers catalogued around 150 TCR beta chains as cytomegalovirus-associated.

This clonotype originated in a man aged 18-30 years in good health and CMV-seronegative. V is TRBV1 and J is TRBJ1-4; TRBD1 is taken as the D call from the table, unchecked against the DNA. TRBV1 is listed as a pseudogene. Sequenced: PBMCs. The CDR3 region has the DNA TGCACCAGCAGCCACGAAGGACAGAGGGTTAATGAAAAACTGTTTTTT. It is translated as CTSSHEGQRVNEKLFF.